Shown below are 10 T cell receptor beta chains from a single sample sequenced in a study of cytomegalovirus exposure and HLA in healthy donors. The PCR used 60 Vbeta and 13 Jbeta primers. The assay was immunoSEQ multiplex PCR, and TCRdb's table has in-frame clones only and misses some. Of under 200,000 clones listed, approximately 71% are singletons. The sample comprised PBMCs. The receptors shown here come from a male donor in good health and CMV-seronegative.

This sequence joins TRBV5-1 and TRBJ2-1, with TRBD1 matching over 8 bases. The CDR3 runs to 15 residues. Per germline, CDR1 SGHRS and CDR2 YFSETQ. After removal of 6 bases from V and 0 bases from J, the junction contained 5 bases not matched to a gene. The CDR3, as DNA: TGCGCCAGCATAGTCGGGACAGGCTCCTACAATGAGCAGTTCTTC. As protein: CASIVGTGSYNEQFF. Looking up the rest from reference TRBV5-1 and TRBJ2-1 gives the full variable domain: KAGVTQTPRYLIKTRGQQVTLSCSPISGHRSVSWYQQTPGQGLQFLFEYFSETQRNKGNFPGRFSGRQFSNSRSEMNVSTLELGDSALYLCASIVGTGSYNEQFFGPGTRLTVL.

The chain combines TRBV10-3 with TRBJ2-7; 9 nucleotides agree with TRBD2. Germline CDR1 and CDR2: ENHRY and SYGVKD. The CDR3 is 14 residues long. V gave up 7 bases and J gave up 1 base; unmatched junction bases: 5. DNA of the CDR3: TGTGCCATCATGGGACTAGCAGGGTCCTACGAGCAGTACTTC. Translation: CAIMGLAGSYEQYF.

This chain connects TRBV7-9 to TRBJ2-5; 7 nucleotides agree with TRBD2. The germline CDR1 and CDR2 sequences are SEHNR and FQNEAQ (reference sequence). V lost 5 bases, J lost 1 base, and 10 bases stayed unmatched. The CDR3 spans 16 residues. CDR3: CASSSGLGLRQETQYF. The CDR3 nucleotides are TGTGCCAGCAGCAGCGGGCTGGGACTACGCCAAGAGACCCAGTACTTC.

This sequence joins TRBV6-4 and TRBJ2-1; TRBD2 matches 10 bases. This CDR3 is built from 16 residues. The V gene end was trimmed by 0 bases and the J gene end by 9 bases; junction bases not matched to a gene: 8. Per germline, CDR1 MRHNA and CDR2 SNTAGT. The CDR3 coding sequence is TGTGCCAGCAGTGACTCACCGAGCGGGGGGGCCGTTGAGCAGTTCTTC. Amino acid sequence: CASSDSPSGGAVEQFF.

The gene calls are TRBV28 and TRBJ1-5; D gene uncertain. Germline-derived CDR1 and CDR2 are MDHEN and SYDVKM. The CDR3 consists of 14 residues. Trimming took off 6 bases at V and 1 base at J, with 10 bases between the two ends. DNA of the CDR3: TGTGCCAGCAGACATGGACTGAGCAATCAGCCCCAGCATTTT. It codes for CASRHGLSNQPQHF.

This clone came up a few times. This chain uses TRBV5-1 with TRBJ1-5; 8 nucleotides match TRBD1. The CDR3 contains 14 residues. The V gene end was trimmed by 4 bases and the J gene end by 4 bases; junction bases not matched to a gene: 4. The germline gives CDR1 SGHRS, CDR2 YFSETQ. DNA of the CDR3: TGCGCCAGCAGCCAAGGACAGGGTAATCAGCCCCAGCATTTT. It is translated as CASSQGQGNQPQHF. Full variable domain (missing parts from reference TRBV5-1 and TRBJ1-5): KAGVTQTPRYLIKTRGQQVTLSCSPISGHRSVSWYQQTPGQGLQFLFEYFSETQRNKGNFPGRFSGRQFSNSRSEMNVSTLELGDSALYLCASSQGQGNQPQHFGDGTRLSIL.

The chain uses TRBV12-5 and TRBJ2-2; tentative D call: TRBD2 (6 bases). Germline-derived CDR1 and CDR2 are LGHNT and FRNRAP. The germline V and J ends were trimmed by 7 bases and 4 bases, with 19 bases remaining between them. The CDR3 is 16 residues long. CDR3 sequence reads: CASATGLGGATGELFF. CDR3 coding DNA: TGTGCTAGTGCAACGGGCCTGGGCGGGGCCACCGGGGAGCTGTTTTTT.

This rearrangement joins TRBV19 to TRBJ2-2; 7 bases agree with TRBD2. This CDR3 contains 10 residues. Germline lookup yields CDR1 LNHDA and CDR2 SQIVND (reference sequence). In DNA form, the CDR3 reads TGTGGTGCGGGGGCCGGGGAGCTGTTTTTT. Translated, it gives CGAGAGELFF.

The chain recombines TRBV15 with TRBJ1-5; tentative D call: TRBD1 (5 bases). Trimming shortened V by 0 bases and J by 7 bases, and 13 bases separated the two germline ends. Per the germline V gene, CDR1 is LNHNV and CDR2 is YYDKDF (reference sequence). The CDR3 runs to 15 residues. The CDR3 bases are TGTGCCACCAGCAGAGATTTACAGGTACGGCAGCCCCAGCATTTT. Protein sequence: CATSRDLQVRQPQHF.

The rearrangement links TRBV9 to TRBJ2-1, with D possibly being TRBD1 (6 bases). The CDR3 is 16 residues long. V gave up 2 bases and J gave up 1 base, with 13 bases separating them. CDR1 and CDR2 from the germline V gene are SGDLS and YYNGEE. The CDR3 sequence: CASSVGAGVSYNEQFF. As DNA, the CDR3 is TGTGCCAGCAGCGTGGGCGCAGGGGTATCCTACAATGAGCAGTTCTTC.